The TCR beta chain under discussion was sequenced for a study of blood T cells in healthy people across ages. Points from the study as a whole: Estimated diversity, derived from one million T cells, was regarded as an underestimate.

Primed by a sample-barcoded 5' primer and a J-beta primer mix, a second PCR proceeded for roughly 6 to 12 cycles. Unique molecular identifiers of 12 random nucleotides labeled each cDNA. TCRdb re-called the 5' RACE reads with MiXCR, one entry per CDR3 protein. The table lists approximately 600,000 distinct CDR3 sequences, approximately 59% of them singletons. Notes on this clonotype: Its specificity is unknown.

This CDR3 is 12 amino acids long. The germline CDR1 and CDR2 sequences are MNHEY and SVGEGT. Trimming took 5 bases from V and 7 from J, leaving 10 bases between them. Sequenced input: blood. This chain links TRBV6-2 or TRBV6-3 with TRBJ2-3, with unresolved D. The TCR sequence derives from a man in his 60s in good health. As DNA, the CDR3 is TGTGCCAGCAGTCAGCCCCTCTATACGCAGTATTTT. Translation: CASSQPLYTQYF.